The 18 T cell receptor beta chains below come from one sample, sequenced in a study of Ad26.COV2.S vaccination and SARS-CoV-2 variants. Treatment: roughly 19 received Ad26.COV2.S at low or high dose, single or two shots; several received placebo; per-sample allocation not given. Day 63 after the first injection of vaccine or placebo was the sampling time. Here immunoSEQ multiplex PCR was the method, and the copy in TCRdb shows in-frame clones only, minus some. This table holds fewer than 600,000 clones, roughly nine tenths found once. Sample: peripheral blood, taken in a trial of Ad26.COV2.S vaccine versus placebo. The receptors were gathered from a person between 18 and 65 years old who received the Ad26.COV2.S COVID-19 vaccine or a placebo.

This clone was recorded only once. J is TRBJ2-7 and V is TRBV19; D is ambiguous. Germline assignment: CDR1 LNHDA and CDR2 SQIVND (reference sequence). The CDR3 length is 18 residues. The V and J ends lost 3 bases and 2 bases respectively, with 23 bases between them. DNA of the CDR3: TGTGCCAGTAGTATCGAGGTACCCCTTCCCGGGTCAACCTACGAGCAGTACTTC. As protein: CASSIEVPLPGSTYEQYF.

V and J are TRBV19 and TRBJ1-5; 7 bases line up with TRBD1. After removal of 4 bases from V and 3 bases from J, the junction contained 6 bases not matched to a gene. CDR3 size: 15 residues. CDR1 is LNHDA and CDR2 is SQIVND in the germline V gene (reference sequence). In DNA, the CDR3 is TGTGCCAGTAGTACCACGACAGGGAACAATCAGCCCCAGCATTTT. Protein sequence: CASSTTTGNNQPQHF.

The chain has TRBV19 and TRBJ2-2, with 10 nucleotides matching TRBD1. CDR3 length equals 16 residues. The germline gives CDR1 LNHDA, CDR2 SQIVND (reference sequence). V was pared by 7 bases and J by 3 bases, with 8 bases of the junction left unmatched. The CDR3 region has the DNA TGTGCCAGTACCTGGGGACAGGGGCCTGACACCGGGGAGCTGTTTTTT. Translation: CASTWGQGPDTGELFF.

This rearrangement joins TRBV3-1 (or the pseudogene TRBV3-2) to TRBJ2-1; possibly TRBD1 or TRBD2 for D (5 bases each). CDR3 length: 16 amino acids. V was shortened by 4 bases and J by 3 bases, with 16 bases between the two germline ends. CDR1 and CDR2 (germline): LGHDT, YNNKEL (reference sequence). CDR3 protein: CASSPRSGTLYNEQFF. DNA for the CDR3: TGTGCCAGCAGCCCTAGGTCGGGGACCCTCTACAATGAGCAGTTCTTC.

The chain is built from TRBV6-5 and TRBJ1-2; D is possibly TRBD1 (6 bases). With 6 bases removed from V and 0 bases from J, the gap between germline ends came to 14 bases. CDR3 length: 15 amino acids. Looked up from germline, CDR1 is MNHEY and CDR2 is SVGAGI. CDR3 residues: CASSLVGGSNYGYTF. CDR3 DNA: TGTGCCAGCAGCCTCGTCGGGGGCTCTAACTATGGCTACACCTTC.

This sequence joins TRBV30 and TRBJ2-2; D not certain. CDR1 and CDR2 from the germline V gene are GTSNPN and SVGIG (reference sequence). CDR3 length: 15 residues. V was cut by 0 bases and J by 0 bases, with 8 bases left in between. CDR3 coding DNA: TGTGCCTGGAGTGTCTTGCCCGCGAACACCGGGGAGCTGTTTTTT. The encoded protein is CAWSVLPANTGELFF.

The chain carries TRBV30 and TRBJ2-1; D is perhaps TRBD1 (6 bases). The CDR3 totals 14 residues. V was clipped by 0 bases and J by 2 bases, with 8 bases between them. The germline CDR1 and CDR2 sequences are GTSNPN and SVGIG (reference sequence). The chain's CDR3 is CAWSVGATYNEQFF. CDR3 DNA: TGTGCCTGGAGTGTGGGGGCTACCTACAATGAGCAGTTCTTC. The full variable domain, completed using reference TRBV30 and TRBJ2-1, is SQTIHQWPATLVQPVGSPLSLECTVEGTSNPNLYWYRQAAGRGLQLLFYSVGIGQISSEVPQNLSASRPQDRQFILSSKKLLLSDSGFYLCAWSVGATYNEQFFGPGTRLTVL.

The rearrangement uses TRBV4-1 and TRBJ2-7; D not resolved. Trimming removed 0 bases at V and 3 bases at J, with 6 bases between. Germline V gene data show CDR1 as MGHRA and CDR2 as YSYEKL. This CDR3 has 13 amino acids. This CDR3 reads CASSQEPDYEQYF. The CDR3 DNA is TGCGCCAGCAGCCAAGAACCCGACTACGAGCAGTACTTC.

This chain connects TRBV7-9 to TRBJ2-1; tentatively, D is TRBD1 (5 bases). The CDR3 totals 14 residues. Germline values: CDR1 SEHNR, CDR2 FQNEAQ (reference sequence). The V end was cut by 5 bases, the J end by 9 bases, with 17 bases between. The CDR3 is CASSPHPQGGEQFF. The CDR3 region has the DNA TGTGCCAGCAGCCCACACCCCCAGGGTGGTGAGCAGTTCTTC.

This clone has a single count. The chain combines TRBV11-3 with TRBJ2-2, with 7 bases lining up with TRBD1. The CDR3 spans 17 residues. The J segment lost 1 base and the V segment lost 1 base, leaving 6 bases of the junction unmatched. Per the germline V gene, CDR1 is SGHNT and CDR2 is YENEEA. CDR3 sequence (DNA): TGTGCCAGCAGCTTAGGACAGGGAGTTTGGAACACCGGGGAGCTGTTTTTT. Its translation is CASSLGQGVWNTGELFF.

The rearrangement links TRBV6-6 to TRBJ2-3; D unclear. V lost 4 bases and J 5 bases, leaving 10 bases between the germline ends. This CDR3 is built from 13 residues. Germline CDR1 MNHNY, CDR2 SVGAGI (reference sequence). The CDR3 protein is CASSWALLDTQYF. The DNA for the CDR3 is TGTGCCAGCAGTTGGGCCCTCCTAGATACGCAGTATTTT.

The chain combines TRBV6-2 or TRBV6-3 with TRBJ2-2; perhaps TRBD2 as D (6 bases). Trimming took 5 bases from V and 7 from J, leaving 11 bases between them. Germline CDR1 reads MNHEY; CDR2 reads SVGEGT. This CDR3 has 13 residues. Written as DNA, the CDR3 is TGTGCCAGCAGTCGCGGGGATCACGGGGAGCTGTTTTTT. Translating it yields CASSRGDHGELFF.

The chain couples TRBV6-5 to TRBJ1-5, with D tentatively TRBD1 (5 bases). Germline V gene sequence: CDR1 MNHEY, CDR2 SVGAGI. CDR3 length equals 13 residues. With 6 bases removed from V and 3 bases from J, the gap between germline ends came to 9 bases. CDR3 region: CASSGTNNQPQHF. CDR3 in DNA: TGTGCCAGCAGCGGGACTAACAATCAGCCCCAGCATTTT.

J is TRBJ1-1 and V is TRBV10-3; 7 positions agree with TRBD1. V lost 8 bases, J lost 6 bases, and 12 bases stayed unmatched. The CDR3 runs 14 residues. CDR1 and CDR2 from the germline V gene are ENHRY and SYGVKD. The CDR3 loop is CAISRDSKAAEAFF. CDR3 coding DNA: TGTGCCATCTCCCGGGACAGTAAGGCGGCTGAAGCTTTCTTT.

The V gene is TRBV10-3, the J gene TRBJ1-2; D is perhaps TRBD1 (5 bases). Germline-derived CDR1 and CDR2 are ENHRY and SYGVKD. CDR3 length: 14 residues. Trimming left V 8 bases short and J 8 bases short, with 21 bases between. The CDR3 loop is CAIWGTGSTRGYTF. CDR3 bases: TGTGCCATCTGGGGGACCGGGAGTACAAGAGGCTACACCTTC.

For the CDR3, the DNA is TGTGCCAGTAGTTCGAACCTAGCGGGGGGACTTGGGGAGCAGTACTTC. The encoded protein is CASSSNLAGGLGEQYF. The chain couples TRBV19 to TRBJ2-7, with TRBD2 matching 11 bases. The germline gives CDR1 LNHDA, CDR2 SQIVND (reference sequence). The CDR3 has 16 amino acids. Losses at the gene ends were 5 bases for V and 7 bases for J; bases not matched to a gene: 13.

This chain links TRBV5-5 with TRBJ2-3; D perhaps matches TRBD2 (5 bases). V was clipped by 1 base and J by 1 base, with 7 bases between them. The CDR3 runs to 14 residues. Germline CDR1 is SGHKS and CDR2 is YYEKEE (reference sequence). For the CDR3, the DNA is TGTGCCAGCAGCTTGTACGGGGGCACAGATACGCAGTATTTT. It specifies CASSLYGGTDTQYF.

The rearrangement links TRBV27 to TRBJ2-7, with D perhaps matching TRBD1 or TRBD2 (5 bases each). Germline CDR1 reads MNHEY; CDR2 reads SMNVEV (reference sequence). The CDR3 runs 12 residues. Trimming removed 8 bases at V and 6 bases at J, with 14 bases between. CDR3 nucleotides: TGTGCCAGCTGGGGGAGTTCGGGCGAGCAGTACTTC. Its translation: CASWGSSGEQYF.